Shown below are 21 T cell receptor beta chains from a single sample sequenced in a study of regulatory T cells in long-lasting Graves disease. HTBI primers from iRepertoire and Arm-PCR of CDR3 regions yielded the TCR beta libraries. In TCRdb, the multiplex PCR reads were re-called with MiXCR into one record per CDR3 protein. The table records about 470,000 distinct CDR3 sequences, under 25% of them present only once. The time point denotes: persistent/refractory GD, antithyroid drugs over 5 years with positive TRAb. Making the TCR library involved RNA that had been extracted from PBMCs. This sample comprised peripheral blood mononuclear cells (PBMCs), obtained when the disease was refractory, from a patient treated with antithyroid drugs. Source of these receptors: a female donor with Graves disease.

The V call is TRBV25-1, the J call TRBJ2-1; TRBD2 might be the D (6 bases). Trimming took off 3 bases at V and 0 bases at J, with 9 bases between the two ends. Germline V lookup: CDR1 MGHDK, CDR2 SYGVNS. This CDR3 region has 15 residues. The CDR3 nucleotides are TGTGCCAGCAGTGATCGGCGGGGCTCCTACAATGAGCAGTTCTTC. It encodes CASSDRRGSYNEQFF.

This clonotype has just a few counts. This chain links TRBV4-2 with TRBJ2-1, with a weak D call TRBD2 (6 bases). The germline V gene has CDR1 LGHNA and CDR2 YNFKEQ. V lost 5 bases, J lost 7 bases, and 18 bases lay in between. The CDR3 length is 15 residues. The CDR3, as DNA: TGTGCCAGCAGCGCAGCGGGTGGATCCCTGAATGAGCAGTTCTTC. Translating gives CASSAAGGSLNEQFF.

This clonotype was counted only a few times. CDR3 loop: CASSTGGATYEQYF. The CDR3 bases are TGTGCCAGCTCAACGGGGGGAGCGACCTACGAGCAGTACTTC. The chain links TRBV7-8 to TRBJ2-7; 7 nucleotides line up with TRBD2. This CDR3 has 14 residues. Germline V gene lookup returns CDR1 SGHVS and CDR2 FQNEAQ. The trim removed 8 bases at V and 2 bases at J, leaving 9 bases unmatched.

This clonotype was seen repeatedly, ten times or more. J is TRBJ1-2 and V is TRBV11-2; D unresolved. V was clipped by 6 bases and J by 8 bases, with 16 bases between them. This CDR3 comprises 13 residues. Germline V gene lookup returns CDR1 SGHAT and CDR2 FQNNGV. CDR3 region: CASRGYAQEGYTF. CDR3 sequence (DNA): TGTGCCAGCAGAGGCTACGCTCAGGAGGGCTACACCTTC.

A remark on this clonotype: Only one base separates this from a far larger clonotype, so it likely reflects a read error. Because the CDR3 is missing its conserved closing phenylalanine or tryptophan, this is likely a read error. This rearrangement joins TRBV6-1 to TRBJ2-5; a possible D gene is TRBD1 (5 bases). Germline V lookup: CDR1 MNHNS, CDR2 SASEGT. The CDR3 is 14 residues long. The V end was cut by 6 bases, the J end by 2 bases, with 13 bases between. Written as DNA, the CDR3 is TGTGCCAGCAGCTTAGGACACTATCAAGAGACCCAGTACCTC. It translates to CASSLGHYQETQYL.

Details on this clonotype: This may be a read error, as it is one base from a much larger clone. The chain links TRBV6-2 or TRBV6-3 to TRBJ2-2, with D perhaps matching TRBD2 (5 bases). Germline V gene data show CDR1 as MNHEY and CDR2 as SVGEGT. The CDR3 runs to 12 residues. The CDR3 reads CASSYLTGEPFF. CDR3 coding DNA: TGTGCCAGCAGTTACCTCACCGGGGAGCCGTTTTTT.

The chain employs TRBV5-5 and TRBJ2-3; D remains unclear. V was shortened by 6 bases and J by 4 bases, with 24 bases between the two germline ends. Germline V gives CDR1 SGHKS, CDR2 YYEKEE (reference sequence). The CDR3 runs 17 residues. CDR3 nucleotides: TGTGCCAGCACCTCGCGCTCGGCCCTTGAGGACGCAGATACGCAGTATTTT. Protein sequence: CASTSRSALEDADTQYF.

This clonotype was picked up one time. Here the CDR3 DNA reads TGCGCCAGCAGCCAAGATCTTGGAGATCAAGAGACCCAGTACTTC. Amino acid sequence: CASSQDLGDQETQYF. The rearrangement links TRBV4-3 to TRBJ2-5; D gene unclear. V was shortened by 0 bases and J by 2 bases, with 10 bases between the two germline ends. The CDR3 spans 15 residues. Germline V gene data show CDR1 as LGHNA and CDR2 as YSLEER.

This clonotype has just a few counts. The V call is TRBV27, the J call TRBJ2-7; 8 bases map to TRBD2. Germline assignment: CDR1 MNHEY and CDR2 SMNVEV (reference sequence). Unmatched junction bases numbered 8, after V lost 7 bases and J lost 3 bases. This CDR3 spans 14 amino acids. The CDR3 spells CASTVGGRYYEQYF. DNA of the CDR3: TGTGCCAGCACCGTGGGCGGGAGGTACTACGAGCAGTACTTC.

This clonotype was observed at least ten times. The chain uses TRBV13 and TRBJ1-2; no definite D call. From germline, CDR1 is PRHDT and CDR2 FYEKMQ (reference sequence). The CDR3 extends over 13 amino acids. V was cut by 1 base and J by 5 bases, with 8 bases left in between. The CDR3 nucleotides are TGTGCCAGCAGCTTAGCCACAGAGTATGGCTACACCTTC. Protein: CASSLATEYGYTF.

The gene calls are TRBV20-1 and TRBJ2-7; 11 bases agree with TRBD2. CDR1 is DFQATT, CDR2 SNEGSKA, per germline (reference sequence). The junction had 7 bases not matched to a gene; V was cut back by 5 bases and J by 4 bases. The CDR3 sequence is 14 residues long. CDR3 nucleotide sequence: TGCAGTGCTGTGCCGGGACTAGCGGCATACGAGCAGTACTTC. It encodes CSAVPGLAAYEQYF.

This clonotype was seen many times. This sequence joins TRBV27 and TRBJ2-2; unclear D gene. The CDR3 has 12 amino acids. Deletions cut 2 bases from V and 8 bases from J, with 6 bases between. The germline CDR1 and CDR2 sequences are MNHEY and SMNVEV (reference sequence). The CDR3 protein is CASSLSGGELFF. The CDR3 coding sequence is TGTGCCAGCAGTTTAAGTGGAGGGGAGCTGTTTTTT.

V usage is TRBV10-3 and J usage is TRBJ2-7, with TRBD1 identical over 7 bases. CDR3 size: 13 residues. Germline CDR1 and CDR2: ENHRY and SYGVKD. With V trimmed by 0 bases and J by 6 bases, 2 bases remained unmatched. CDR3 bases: TGTGCCATCAGTGAGTCGAGGGGGCCCGAGCAGTACTTC. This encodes CAISESRGPEQYF.

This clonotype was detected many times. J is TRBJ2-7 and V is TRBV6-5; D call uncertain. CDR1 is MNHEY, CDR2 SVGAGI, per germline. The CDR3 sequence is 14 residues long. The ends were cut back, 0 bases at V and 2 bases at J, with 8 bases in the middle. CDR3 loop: CASSYSFTTYEQYF. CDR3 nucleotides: TGTGCCAGCAGTTACTCGTTTACCACCTACGAGCAGTACTTC.

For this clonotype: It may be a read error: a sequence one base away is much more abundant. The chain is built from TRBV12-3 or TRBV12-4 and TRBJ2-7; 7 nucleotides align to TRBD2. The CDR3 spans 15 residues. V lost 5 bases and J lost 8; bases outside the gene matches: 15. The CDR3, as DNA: TGTGCCAGCAGTCCGTTCGGTGCGGGAGAGGTCAAGCAGTACTTC. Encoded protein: CASSPFGAGEVKQYF.

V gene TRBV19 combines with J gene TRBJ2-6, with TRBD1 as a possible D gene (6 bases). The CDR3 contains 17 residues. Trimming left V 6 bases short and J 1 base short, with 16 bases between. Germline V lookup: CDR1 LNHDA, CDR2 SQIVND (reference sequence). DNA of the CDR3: TGTGCCAGTAGATCGGTCAGGGGCGAATCTGGGGCCAACGTCCTGACTTTC. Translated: CASRSVRGESGANVLTF.

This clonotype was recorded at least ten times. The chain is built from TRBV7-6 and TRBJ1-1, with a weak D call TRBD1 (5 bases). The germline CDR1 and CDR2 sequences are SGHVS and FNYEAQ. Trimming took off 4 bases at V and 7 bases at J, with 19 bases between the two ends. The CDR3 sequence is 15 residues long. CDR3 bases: TGTGCCAGCAGCTCCCAACCAGGGAGTAGTATTGAAGCTTTCTTT. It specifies CASSSQPGSSIEAFF.

The CDR3, as DNA: TGTGCCAGCAGTTCTAGCGGGAGTTCCGAGCAGTACTTC. Translating gives CASSSSGSSEQYF. V is TRBV28 and J is TRBJ2-7, with 10 nucleotides matching TRBD2. V dropped 4 bases and J dropped 6; count of bases not matched to a gene: 3. Germline assignment: CDR1 MDHEN and CDR2 SYDVKM. The CDR3 covers 13 residues.

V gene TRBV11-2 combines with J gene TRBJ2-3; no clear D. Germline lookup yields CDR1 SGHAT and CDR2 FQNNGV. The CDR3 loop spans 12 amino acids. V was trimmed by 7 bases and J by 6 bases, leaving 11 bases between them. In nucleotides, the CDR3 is TGTGCCAGCACCTCTACGGGTGATACGCAGTATTTT. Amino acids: CASTSTGDTQYF.

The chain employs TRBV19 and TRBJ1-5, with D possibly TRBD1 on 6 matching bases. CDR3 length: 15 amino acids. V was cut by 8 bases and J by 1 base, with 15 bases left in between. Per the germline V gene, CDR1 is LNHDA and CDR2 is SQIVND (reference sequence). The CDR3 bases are TGTGCCAGTTGGGACATCGGCGGGAGCAATCAGCCCCAGCATTTT. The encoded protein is CASWDIGGSNQPQHF.

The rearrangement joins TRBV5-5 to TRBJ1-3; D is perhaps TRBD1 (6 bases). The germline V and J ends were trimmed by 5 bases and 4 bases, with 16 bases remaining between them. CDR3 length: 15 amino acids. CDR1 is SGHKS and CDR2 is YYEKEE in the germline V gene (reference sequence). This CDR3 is CASRSGTMGGNTIYF. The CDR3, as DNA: TGTGCCAGCAGATCCGGGACAATGGGAGGAAACACCATATATTTT.